A selection of T cell receptor beta chains follows, all from one sample in a study of Graves' ophthalmopathy and Graves' hyperthyroidism. TCRdb re-derived calls from the multiplex PCR reads in MiXCR, one entry per CDR3 protein. The data hold about half a million distinct CDR3 sequences, with around an eighth observed a single time. Material for sequencing was blood. Receptors originate from a woman in her thirties with Graves' ophthalmopathy. Both conserved end residues are part of each CDR3. The D gene is left open where the match is weak. The size entry is marked missing in some rows and otherwise reads once, few, many or a size class.

TRBJ1-1	many	.	TRBV11-3	CASSHRETGRKAFF	TGTGCCAGCAGCCACAGGGAGACGGGACGAAAAGCTTTCTTT
TRBJ1-5	many	TRBD1	TRBV24-1	CATSDPGQGADQPQHF	TGTGCCACCAGTGACCCGGGACAGGGGGCGGATCAGCCCCAGCATTTT
TRBJ2-7	many	TRBD2	TRBV28	CASSLREGVREQYF	TGTGCCAGCAGTTTGCGGGAGGGCGTACGGGAGCAGTACTTC
TRBJ2-7	many	.	TRBV7-8	CASSLAQDRAEQYF	TGTGCCAGCAGCTTAGCACAGGACCGTGCCGAGCAGTACTTC
TRBJ1-5	.	.	TRBV3-1	CASSQDTTDYQPQHF	TGTGCCAGCAGCCAAGATACGACTGATTATCAGCCCCAGCATTTT
TRBJ2-7	few	.	TRBV2	CASKETPSYEQYF	TGTGCCAGCAAGGAGACACCCTCCTACGAGCAGTACTTC
TRBJ2-3	.	.	TRBV28	CASSLFGRDTQYF	TGTGCCAGCAGTTTATTTGGGCGAGATACGCAGTATTTT
TRBJ1-2	many	TRBD1	TRBV12-3/TRBV12-4	CASSWTGEGYTF	TGTGCCAGCAGCTGGACAGGGGAAGGCTACACCTTC
TRBJ2-7	many	TRBD2	TRBV7-9	CASSSSGSSYEQYF	TGTGCCAGCAGCTCTAGCGGGAGCAGTTACGAGCAGTACTTC
TRBJ1-2	many	.	TRBV20-1	CSARRGGGVGYGYTF	TGCAGTGCTAGACGTGGCGGGGGCGTGGGGTATGGCTACACCTTC
TRBJ2-7	.	.	TRBV30	CAWSVLGRATYEQYF	TGTGCCTGGAGTGTACTGGGCAGGGCAACCTACGAGCAGTACTTC
TRBJ1-5	many	.	TRBV7-2	CASSLVGTANQPQHF	TGTGCCAGCAGCTTAGTGGGGACCGCAAATCAGCCCCAGCATTTT
TRBJ1-5	many	.	TRBV28	CASSYQYSNQPQHF	TGTGCCAGCAGTTATCAGTATAGCAATCAGCCCCAGCATTTT
TRBJ2-5	.	TRBD2	TRBV6-2/TRBV6-3	CASSYSSRGGQETQYF	TGTGCCAGCAGTTACTCATCGCGGGGGGGCCAAGAGACCCAGTACTTC
TRBJ1-2	few	.	TRBV19	CASSPALWTASPSLYGYTF	TGTGCCAGTAGTCCAGCATTATGGACAGCCTCACCCTCCCTATATGGCTACACCTTC
TRBJ1-1	many	.	TRBV6-1	CASSTDRLTEAFF	TGTGCCAGCAGTACGGACAGACTAACTGAAGCTTTCTTT
TRBJ1-3	many	.	TRBV6-5	CASSYETAGNTIYF	TGTGCCAGCAGTTACGAGACAGCTGGAAACACCATATATTTT
TRBJ2-7	many	.	TRBV5-1	CASSLGLGTDTYEQYF	TGCGCCAGCAGCTTGGGTCTCGGGACGGATACCTACGAGCAGTACTTC
TRBJ1-2	many	.	TRBV6-1	CASSDRANGQHGYTF	TGTGCCAGCAGTGACCGGGCAAACGGACAGCATGGCTACACCTTC
TRBJ1-1	many	.	TRBV27	CASSDLGVTEAFF	TGTGCCAGCAGCGACTTGGGGGTCACTGAAGCTTTCTTT
TRBJ1-5	many	.	TRBV7-2	CASSSGTRESQPQHF	TGTGCCAGCAGCAGCGGGACCCGGGAGAGTCAGCCCCAGCATTTT
TRBJ1-2	many	TRBD1	TRBV28	CASSPLGQGQHGYTF	TGTGCCAGCAGTCCCCTGGGACAGGGTCAACATGGCTACACCTTC
TRBJ1-3	many	.	TRBV7-9	CASSRGLSSGNTIYF	TGTGCCAGCAGCCGTGGACTCTCCTCTGGAAACACCATATATTTT
TRBJ2-5	many	.	TRBV30	CAWSVGGKETQYF	TGTGCCTGGAGTGTCGGGGGAAAGGAGACCCAGTACTTC
TRBJ2-7	many	.	TRBV7-9	CASSLVGGTAPYEQYF	TGTGCCAGCAGCTTAGTCGGGGGGACAGCACCCTACGAGCAGTACTTC
TRBJ2-5	many	TRBD1	TRBV7-8	CASSLVVDRGILETQYF	TGTGCCAGCAGCTTAGTCGTCGACAGGGGGATTTTGGAGACCCAGTACTTC
TRBJ1-2	many	.	TRBV2	CASSVPLGGYTF	TGTGCCAGCAGTGTTCCCCTGGGGGGCTACACCTTC
TRBJ2-5	.	TRBD2	TRBV11-2	CASSSVGGKTQYF	TGTGCCAGCAGCTCTGTGGGGGGGAAGACCCAGTACTTC
TRBJ1-5	many	TRBD1	TRBV7-2	CASSYGQGRQPQHF	TGTGCCAGCAGCTACGGACAGGGCCGTCAGCCCCAGCATTTT
TRBJ2-7	many	.	TRBV6-1	CASSEIVDYEQYF	TGTGCCAGCAGTGAAATCGTGGATTACGAGCAGTACTTC
TRBJ2-2	few	.	TRBV29-1	CSASSVNTGELFF	TGCAGCGCCTCCTCGGTGAACACCGGGGAGCTGTTTTTT
TRBJ2-7	many	TRBD2	TRBV20-1	CSASPMRGRNYEQYF	TGCAGTGCTAGTCCTATGCGCGGGAGGAACTACGAGCAGTACTTC
TRBJ1-2	.	.	TRBV6-1	CASSEWDLYGYTF	TGTGCCAGCAGTGAATGGGACCTCTATGGCTACACCTTC
TRBJ2-7	few	TRBD1	TRBV9	CASSGTGGTSSYEQYF	TGTGCCAGCAGTGGGACAGGGGGGACGAGCTCCTACGAGCAGTACTTC
TRBJ2-7	few	.	TRBV6-2/TRBV6-3	CAGTTTLFSEFSYEQYF	TGTGCCGGCACCACTACTTTATTCTCGGAGTTCTCCTACGAGCAGTACTTC
TRBJ2-5	many	.	TRBV12-3/TRBV12-4	CASSPELGTQYF	TGTGCCAGCAGTCCCGAACTGGGGACCCAGTACTTC
TRBJ2-5	many	TRBD2	TRBV29-1	CSVGEGSGSRRETQYF	TGCAGCGTTGGGGAGGGCAGCGGGAGTAGGAGAGAGACCCAGTACTTC
TRBJ2-2	once	.	TRBV5-1	CASSFPSGDTGELFF	TGCGCCAGCAGCTTCCCCTCCGGGGACACCGGGGAGCTGTTTTTT
TRBJ1-1	many	TRBD1	TRBV29-1	CSVEAGQGTEAFF	TGCAGCGTTGAAGCGGGACAGGGCACTGAAGCTTTCTTT
TRBJ2-7	many	.	TRBV25-1	CASSESREQYF	TGTGCCAGCAGTGAATCTCGGGAGCAGTACTTC
TRBJ2-5	many	.	TRBV27	CASSFGGAYQETQYF	TGTGCCAGCAGTTTTGGGGGGGCGTACCAAGAGACCCAGTACTTC
TRBJ1-2	many	.	TRBV11-1	CASSTTGTGNDYGYTF	TGTGCCAGCAGCACCACCGGGACCGGCAATGACTATGGCTACACCTTC
TRBJ1-2	many	.	TRBV6-4	CASITNLADGYTF	TGTGCCAGCATAACCAACTTAGCCGATGGCTACACCTTC
TRBJ2-7	many	TRBD1	TRBV12-3/TRBV12-4	CASSATGAEQYF	TGTGCCAGCAGTGCAACAGGGGCCGAGCAGTACTTC
TRBJ1-3	many	.	TRBV29-1	CSVDILNTIYF	TGCAGCGTTGACATACTCAACACCATATATTTT
TRBJ1-5	many	.	TRBV12-3/TRBV12-4	CASSPAGRLNQPQHF	TGTGCCAGCAGCCCAGCTGGACGGCTTAATCAGCCCCAGCATTTT
TRBJ2-7	.	.	TRBV28	CASSLRPGESEQYF	TGTGCCAGCAGTTTAAGACCAGGAGAAAGTGAGCAGTACTTC
TRBJ1-3	many	.	TRBV4-1	CASSQDQPFSGNTIYF	TGCGCCAGCAGCCAAGATCAGCCCTTCTCTGGAAACACCATATATTTT
TRBJ1-3	many	.	TRBV7-3	CASSKQVGENTIYF	TGTGCCAGCAGTAAACAGGTCGGAGAGAACACCATATATTTT
TRBJ2-4	.	.	TRBV19	CASSEGHTLLAKNIQYF	TGTGCCAGTAGTGAGGGACACACTCTCCTAGCCAAAAACATTCAGTACTTC
TRBJ2-5	few	.	TRBV2	CASRRGRGGKETQYF	TGTGCCAGCAGAAGAGGGAGGGGGGGGAAAGAGACCCAGTACTTC
TRBJ2-7	.	.	TRBV11-1	CASSLAPGPASYEQYF	TGTGCCAGCAGCTTAGCACCAGGCCCGGCCTCCTACGAGCAGTACTTC
TRBJ1-6	many	.	TRBV2	CASSQVADNSPLHF	TGTGCCAGCAGTCAGGTTGCAGATAATTCACCCCTCCACTTT
TRBJ2-7	many	.	TRBV20-1	CSALQAPVTYEQYF	TGCAGTGCTTTACAGGCCCCAGTTACCTACGAGCAGTACTTC
TRBJ2-5	many	.	TRBV10-3	CAISVKVEETQYF	TGTGCCATCAGTGTAAAGGTAGAAGAGACCCAGTACTTC